The clone carrying this TCR beta chain has more than one count but fewer than ten. A read error may be the cause here, since a much bigger clone is one base away. V lost 11 bases, J lost 3 bases, and 5 bases lay in between. CDR3 size: 10 residues. The data stem from a study of neurological immune-mediated disorders. Each CDR3 protein gets one entry after TCRdb re-called the 5' RACE reads with MiXCR. This sample has tens of thousands of distinct CDR3 sequences, with 5.2% found just once. Sample: PBMCs. The receptor was isolated from a man between 18 and 35 years old with multiple sclerosis. The rearrangement uses TRBV12-3 or TRBV12-4 and TRBJ1-3; D is undetermined. The chain's CDR3 is CAQGGNTIYF. DNA of the CDR3: TGTGCCCAAGGTGGAAACACCATATATTTT.